This paragraph reports one TCR beta chain. Antigen unknown. The record originates from a study of shared clonotypes between healthy human individuals. Findings and limits, study-wide: The rarefaction results pointed to incomplete sorted-subset sequencing despite large depth.

Several immunoSEQ plates received, in even portions, the genomic DNA of each subset. Libraries were prepared by immunoSEQ multiplex PCR; TCRdb keeps only in-frame clonotypes and omits some of them. The repertoire has 2 million to 2.5 million clones, around 95% of them found once; the top ten carry over 0.1%. CD4+ cells were split into CD45RA+ naive and CD45RA-negative memory subsets. This TCR was sampled from a man aged 18 to 30 in good health. Sequencing input: naive CD4+ T cells sorted from blood. Subset given: CD45RA+ positively selected.

As DNA, the CDR3 is TGTGCTAGTGGTCTCACAGGGTTCGATGAGCAGTTCTTC. Translating gives CASGLTGFDEQFF. This chain connects TRBV12-5 to TRBJ2-1; D possibly corresponds to TRBD1 (6 bases). The CDR3 runs 13 residues. Looked up from germline, CDR1 is LGHNT and CDR2 is FRNRAP. Trimming cost V 5 bases and J 8 bases, with 13 bases left between them. The entire variable domain, with the rest obtained from reference TRBV12-5 and TRBJ2-1, is as follows: DARVTQTPRHKVTEMGQEVTMRCQPILGHNTVFWYRQTMMQGLELLAYFRNRAPLDDSGMPKDRFSAEMPDATLATLKIQPSEPRDSAVYFCASGLTGFDEQFFGPGTRLTVL.